One sample yielded the 4 T cell receptor beta chains listed below, sequenced in a study of T cell changes during pregnancy in multiple sclerosis. Using immunoSEQ multiplex PCR, the repertoire was profiled, and TCRdb retains in-frame clones only, with some absent. The sample includes 75,000 to 100,000 clones, about nine tenths of them seen just once. This sample comprised peripheral blood, obtained in the second trimester of pregnancy. Receptors were obtained from a female donor in good health, enrolled as a control in a pregnancy study.

The chain has TRBV19 and TRBJ1-2; tentatively, D is TRBD1 (5 bases). Germline lookup yields CDR1 LNHDA and CDR2 SQIVND (reference sequence). Between the trimmed V and J ends, which lost 11 bases and 7 bases, there was a span of 20 bases. The CDR3 has 13 residues. The CDR3 sequence is CAAVGGNLLGYTF. The DNA of the CDR3 is TGTGCCGCGGTGGGGGGGAACCTGCTTGGCTACACCTTC.

The rearrangement uses TRBV7-9 and TRBJ2-2; 8 bases are shared with TRBD1. After removal of 0 bases from V and 6 bases from J, the junction contained 0 bases not matched to a gene. CDR1 is SEHNR, CDR2 FQNEAQ, per germline (reference sequence). This CDR3 region has 14 residues. The CDR3 region is CASSLAQGAGELFF. For the CDR3, the DNA is TGTGCCAGCAGCTTAGCACAGGGGGCCGGGGAGCTGTTTTTT.

The chain employs TRBV7-9 and TRBJ1-1; D gene unclear. Germline assignment: CDR1 SEHNR and CDR2 FQNEAQ (reference sequence). V was trimmed by 4 bases and J by 0 bases, leaving 12 bases between them. The CDR3 loop spans 15 amino acids. The CDR3 DNA reads as TGTGCCAGCAGCTCTCTAGGCCCGATGAACACTGAAGCTTTCTTT. Its protein product is CASSSLGPMNTEAFF.

The J gene is TRBJ1-2, the V gene TRBV6-1; TRBD1 matches 7 bases. Germline V CDR1 and CDR2: MNHNS, SASEGT. CDR3 length: 14 residues. Trimming took 0 bases from V and 5 from J; bases not matched to a gene: 3. The CDR3 sequence: CASSEAPGGYGYTF. The CDR3, as DNA: TGTGCCAGCAGTGAAGCTCCAGGGGGGTATGGCTACACCTTC.